This TCR beta chain emerged from a study of blood T cell repertoires in COVID-19. Study-wide background: T cells, B-cell-depleted T cells, or PBMCs supplied cDNA or gDNA.

This clone was seen more than once but under ten times. Here immunoSEQ multiplex PCR was the method, and the copy in TCRdb shows in-frame clones only, minus some. Among under 95,000 clones listed, roughly 91% were seen once. This CDR3 comprises 12 residues. Trimming took 3 bases from V and 3 from J, leaving 6 bases between them. CDR1 is MNHEY, CDR2 SMNVEV, per germline (reference sequence). The sample comprised peripheral blood. V is TRBV27 and J is TRBJ2-7; D remains unclear. This clonotype was obtained from a woman aged 80 or older with acute or convalescent COVID-19. The CDR3 bases are TGTGCCAGCAGTTTTGAGCGCTACGAGCAGTACTTC. Amino acids: CASSFERYEQYF.